The clone carrying this TCR beta chain was picked up a small number of times. This specimen comes from a study of identical twins. TCRdb re-called the 5' RACE reads through MiXCR, storing one row per CDR3 protein. This table has roughly 720,000 distinct CDR3 sequences, about 20% appearing once. This CDR3 has 13 residues. The V gene lost 5 bases and the J gene lost 6 bases, with 11 bases spanning the gap. Germline V CDR1 and CDR2: DFQATT, SNEGSKA (reference sequence). The same sample was also used in a study of T cells expressing NK-cell markers.

Sequencing was done on a sample of PBMCs. J is TRBJ1-6 and V is TRBV20-1; TRBD1 is a possible D gene (5 bases). This TCR was recovered from a woman aged 18-29 years in good health. DNA for the CDR3: TGCAGTGCTCTCAGGGTGCCTAATTCACCCCTCCACTTT. Protein product: CSALRVPNSPLHF.